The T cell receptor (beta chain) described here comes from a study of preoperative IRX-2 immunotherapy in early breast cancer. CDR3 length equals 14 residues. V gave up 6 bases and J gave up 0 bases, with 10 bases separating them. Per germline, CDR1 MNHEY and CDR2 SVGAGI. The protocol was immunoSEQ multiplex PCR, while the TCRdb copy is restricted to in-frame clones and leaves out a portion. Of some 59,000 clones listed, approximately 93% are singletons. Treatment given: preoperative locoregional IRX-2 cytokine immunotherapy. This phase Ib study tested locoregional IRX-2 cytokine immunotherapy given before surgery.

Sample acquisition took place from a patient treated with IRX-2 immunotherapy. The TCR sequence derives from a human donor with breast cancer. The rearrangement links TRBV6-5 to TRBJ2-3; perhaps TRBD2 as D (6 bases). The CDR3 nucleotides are TGTGCCAGCAGCTTTAGCGGAAGCACAGATACGCAGTATTTT. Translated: CASSFSGSTDTQYF.